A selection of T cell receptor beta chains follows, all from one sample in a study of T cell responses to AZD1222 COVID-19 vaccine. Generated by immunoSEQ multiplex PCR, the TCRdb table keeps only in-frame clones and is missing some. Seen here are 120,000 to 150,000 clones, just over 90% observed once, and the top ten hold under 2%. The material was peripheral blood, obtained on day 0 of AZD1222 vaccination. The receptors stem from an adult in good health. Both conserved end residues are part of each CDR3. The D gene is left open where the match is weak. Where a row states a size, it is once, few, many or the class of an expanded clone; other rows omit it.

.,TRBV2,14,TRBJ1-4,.,TGTGCCAGCAGTGAACGCAGGGAGGGAGAAAAACTGTTTTTT,CASSERREGEKLFF
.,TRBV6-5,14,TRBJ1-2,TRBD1,TGTGCCAGCAGTTGGGACAGGTTCTCCTATGGCTACACCTTC,CASSWDRFSYGYTF
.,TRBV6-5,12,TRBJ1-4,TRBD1,TGTGCCAGCAGTCGACAGGGTGAAAAACTGTTTTTT,CASSRQGEKLFF
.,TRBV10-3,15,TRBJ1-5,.,TGTGCCATCAGTGAAGGGCGAAATAGCAATCAGCCCCAGCATTTT,CAISEGRNSNQPQHF
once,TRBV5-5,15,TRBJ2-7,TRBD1,TGTGCCAGCAGCTTGGCCCGGGACAGGGCCTACGAGCAGTACTTC,CASSLARDRAYEQYF
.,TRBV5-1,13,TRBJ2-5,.,TGCGCCAGCCAACTTGGGGGCCAAGAGACCCAGTACTTC,CASQLGGQETQYF
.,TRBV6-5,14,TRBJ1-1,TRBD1,TGTGCCAGCAGTACACCAGGGACAGAGAGAGGGCATTTCTTT,CASSTPGTERGHFF
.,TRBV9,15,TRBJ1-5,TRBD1,TGTGCCAGCAGCGACGGACAGGGACTCAATCAGCCCCAGCATTTT,CASSDGQGLNQPQHF
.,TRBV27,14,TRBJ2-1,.,TGTGCCAGCAGTTTGGGGCAGATTTACAATGAGCAGTTCTTC,CASSLGQIYNEQFF
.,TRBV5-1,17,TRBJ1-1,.,TGCGCCAGCCAGGCCCGGGAGGGTGGCGGACGAAGGACTGAAGCTTTCTTT,CASQAREGGGRRTEAFF
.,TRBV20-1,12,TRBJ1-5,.,TGCAGTGCTAGTCGGAGAGATCAGCCCCAGCATTTT,CSASRRDQPQHF
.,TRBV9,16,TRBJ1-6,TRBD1,TGTGCCAGCAGCGTCGTGTCCGGGACAGCGAATTCACCCCTCCACTTT,CASSVVSGTANSPLHF
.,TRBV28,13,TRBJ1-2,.,TGTGCCAGCAGTTTAGCGGGCTTTGGGGGCTACACCTTC,CASSLAGFGGYTF
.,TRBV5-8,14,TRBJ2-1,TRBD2,TGTGCCAGCAGCTTTGGGCGGGGGGAGGATGAGCAGTTCTTC,CASSFGRGEDEQFF
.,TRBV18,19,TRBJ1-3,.,TGTGCCAGCTCACCACTCGGAGCAGGGTCGAGCTCCTCTGGAAACACCATATATTTT,CASSPLGAGSSSSGNTIYF
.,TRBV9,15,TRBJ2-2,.,TGTGCCAGCAGCTTGGAGGCTAGCCGGACCGGGGAGCTGTTTTTT,CASSLEASRTGELFF
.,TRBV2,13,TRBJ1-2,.,TGTGCCAGCAGTGAAGCCTATAGGGAAAGCTACACCTTC,CASSEAYRESYTF
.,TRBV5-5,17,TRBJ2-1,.,TGTGCCAGCAGCTTTATCGCGTCCGGGGGCTTTTACAATGAGCAGTTCTTC,CASSFIASGGFYNEQFF
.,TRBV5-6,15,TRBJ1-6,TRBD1,TGTGCCAGCAGCTTGAGTGGGACAGGGGTTTCACCCCTCCACTTT,CASSLSGTGVSPLHF
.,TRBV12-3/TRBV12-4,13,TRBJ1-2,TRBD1,TGTGCCAGCAGCAGGACAGGGGGCGGTGGCTACACCTTC,CASSRTGGGGYTF
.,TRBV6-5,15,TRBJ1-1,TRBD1,TGTGCCAGCAGTTACAACGGACAGGCGAACACTGAAGCTTTCTTT,CASSYNGQANTEAFF
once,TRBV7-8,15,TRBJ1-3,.,TGTGCCAGCAGCTTAGGGCCAGCCTCTGGAAACACCATATATTTT,CASSLGPASGNTIYF
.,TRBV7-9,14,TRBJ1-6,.,TGTGCCAGCAGCATGGGGGCTAAGAATTCACCCCTCCACTTT,CASSMGAKNSPLHF
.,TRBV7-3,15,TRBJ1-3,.,TGTGCCAGCAGCTTACGCGCAGGGGTCGGAAACACCATATATTTT,CASSLRAGVGNTIYF
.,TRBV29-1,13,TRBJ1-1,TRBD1,TGCAGCGCGAAACAGGGGGGCGGCACTGAAGCTTTCTTT,CSAKQGGGTEAFF
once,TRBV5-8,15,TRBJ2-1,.,TGTGCCAGCAGCCTACAGGTGGTTGCTAGGAATGAGCAGTTCTTC,CASSLQVVARNEQFF
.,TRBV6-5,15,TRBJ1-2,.,TGTGCCAGCGGGGAGGGACCCAACATTAACTATGGCTACACCTTC,CASGEGPNINYGYTF
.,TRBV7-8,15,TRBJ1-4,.,TGTGCCAGCAGCCGGACACCAGGAAGTAATGAAAAACTGTTTTTT,CASSRTPGSNEKLFF
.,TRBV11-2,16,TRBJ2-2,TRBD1,TGTGCCAGCAGCTATGGAGGGCAGGGGGCAAGCGGGGAGCTGTTTTTT,CASSYGGQGASGELFF
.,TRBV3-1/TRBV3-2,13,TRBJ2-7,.,TGTGCCAGCAGCCAATGGAGACAGGACGAGCAGTACTTC,CASSQWRQDEQYF
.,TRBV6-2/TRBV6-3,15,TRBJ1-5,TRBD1,TGTGCCAGCAGCTTCCAGGGGGGTGGCAATCAGCCCCAGCATTTT,CASSFQGGGNQPQHF
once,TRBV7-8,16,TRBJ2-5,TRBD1,TGTGCCAGCAGCTACATTGGGACAGGTATACAAGAGACCCAGTACTTC,CASSYIGTGIQETQYF
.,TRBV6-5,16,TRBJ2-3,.,TGTGCCAGCAGTTACTCGAGGGGTTCTAGCACAGATACGCAGTATTTT,CASSYSRGSSTDTQYF
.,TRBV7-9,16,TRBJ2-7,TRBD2,TGTGCCAGCAGTTCGGGACTAGCGGGAGCCCCCTACGAGCAGTACTTC,CASSSGLAGAPYEQYF
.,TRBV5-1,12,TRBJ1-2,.,TGCGCCAGCAGCTCCCAGGGCTGGGGCTACACCTTC,CASSSQGWGYTF
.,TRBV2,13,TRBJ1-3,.,TGTGCCAGCAGCGGACTGACTGGGAACACCATATATTTT,CASSGLTGNTIYF
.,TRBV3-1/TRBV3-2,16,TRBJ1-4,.,TGTGCCAGCAGCCAAGAGGGAAAAGCAACTAATGAAAAACTGTTTTTT,CASSQEGKATNEKLFF
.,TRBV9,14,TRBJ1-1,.,TGTGCCAGCAGCGTAGGCCAGGGTTACACTGAAGCTTTCTTT,CASSVGQGYTEAFF
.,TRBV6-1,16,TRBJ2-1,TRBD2,TGTGCCAGCAGTGAGACTAGCGGGAGAAATAACAATGAGCAGTTCTTC,CASSETSGRNNNEQFF
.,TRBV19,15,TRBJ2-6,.,TGTGCCAGCACTAACGGGGGTGCTGGGGCCAACGTCCTGACTTTC,CASTNGGAGANVLTF
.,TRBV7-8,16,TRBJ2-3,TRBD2,TGTGCCAGCAGCTTAGCGCCTAGCGGGGGCCTAAATACGCAGTATTTT,CASSLAPSGGLNTQYF
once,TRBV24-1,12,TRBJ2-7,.,TGTGCCACCAGTGATTCAGGGAAAGAGCAGTACTTC,CATSDSGKEQYF
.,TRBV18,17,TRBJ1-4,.,TGTGCCAGCTCACCGTCGAAGGGGGGTACAGGTGATGAAAAACTGTTTTTT,CASSPSKGGTGDEKLFF
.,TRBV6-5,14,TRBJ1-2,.,TGTGCCAGCAGTACAGTCGCCACTAACTATGGCTACACCTTC,CASSTVATNYGYTF
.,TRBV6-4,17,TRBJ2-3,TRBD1,TGTGCCAGAAAACCAGGGGACAGTTCTCGGTGCACAGATACGCAGTATTTT,CARKPGDSSRCTDTQYF
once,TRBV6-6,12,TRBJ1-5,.,TGTGCCAGCAGCCGCAATAATCAGCCCCAGCATTTT,CASSRNNQPQHF
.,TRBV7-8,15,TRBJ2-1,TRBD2,TGTGCCAGCAGCTTAGCTAGCGGGGGCCTCAATGAGCAGTTCTTC,CASSLASGGLNEQFF
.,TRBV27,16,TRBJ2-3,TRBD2,TGTGCCAGCAGTCGCTTGGGAGCGGGGGGGCCAGATACGCAGTATTTT,CASSRLGAGGPDTQYF
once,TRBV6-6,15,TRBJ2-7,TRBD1,TGTGCCAGCACCGCACCACCGGGACAGAATTACGAGCAGTACTTC,CASTAPPGQNYEQYF
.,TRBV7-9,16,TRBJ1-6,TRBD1,TGTGCCAGCAGCTTATCTCCGGGACAGAGTAATTCACCCCTCCACTTT,CASSLSPGQSNSPLHF
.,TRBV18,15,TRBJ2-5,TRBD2,TGTGCCAGCTCACCACCGGGCGGGAGAGGAGAGACCCAGTACTTC,CASSPPGGRGETQYF
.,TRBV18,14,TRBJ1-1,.,TGTGCCAGCTCACCACCCAAACCTACCACTGAAGCTTTCTTT,CASSPPKPTTEAFF
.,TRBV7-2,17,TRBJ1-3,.,TGTGCCAGCAGCCGTCGGGCAGGGACCTCCTCTGGAAACACCATATATTTT,CASSRRAGTSSGNTIYF
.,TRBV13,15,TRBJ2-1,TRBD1,TGTGCCAGCAGCGAGGGACAGTTTATTAACAATGAGCAGTTCTTC,CASSEGQFINNEQFF